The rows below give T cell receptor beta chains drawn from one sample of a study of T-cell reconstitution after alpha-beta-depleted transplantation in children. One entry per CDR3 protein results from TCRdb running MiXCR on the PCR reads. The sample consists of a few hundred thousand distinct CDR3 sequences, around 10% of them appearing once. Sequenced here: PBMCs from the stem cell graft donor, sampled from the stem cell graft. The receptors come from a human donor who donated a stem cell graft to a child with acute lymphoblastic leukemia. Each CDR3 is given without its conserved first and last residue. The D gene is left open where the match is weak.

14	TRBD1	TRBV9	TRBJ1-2	ASSVGELTGGSGYT
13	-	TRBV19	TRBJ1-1	ASSIGQAIKAEAF
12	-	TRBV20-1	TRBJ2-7	SARVADNSYEQY
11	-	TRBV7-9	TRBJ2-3	ANGGESTDTQY
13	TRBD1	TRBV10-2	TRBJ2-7	ASSESTGGSYEQY
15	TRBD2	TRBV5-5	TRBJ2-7	ASSLALSLADSYEQY
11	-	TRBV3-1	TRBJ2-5	ASSQETGETQY
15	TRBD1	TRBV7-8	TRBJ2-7	ASSLASGTGRSYEQY
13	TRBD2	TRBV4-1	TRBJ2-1	ASSQDRTSGSRQF
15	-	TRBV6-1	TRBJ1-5	ASSEAKVRVSNQPQH
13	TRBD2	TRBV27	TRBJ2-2	ASSFSAGGTGELF
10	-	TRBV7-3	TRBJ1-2	ASSLGQVGYT
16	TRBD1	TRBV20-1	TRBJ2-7	SARKPWVSGTGEYEQY
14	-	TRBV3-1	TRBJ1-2	ASSQDLGRGLYGYT
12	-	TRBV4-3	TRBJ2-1	ASSQDRAKIEQF
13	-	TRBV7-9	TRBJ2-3	ASSLQGPPADTQY
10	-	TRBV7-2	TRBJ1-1	ASSLSNTEAF
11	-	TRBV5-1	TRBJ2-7	ASSLDNSYEQY
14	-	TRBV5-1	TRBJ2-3	ASSLRDSYYTDTQY
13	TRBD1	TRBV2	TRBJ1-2	ASSEFRDSNYGYT
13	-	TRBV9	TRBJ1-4	ASSPGQHLNEKLF
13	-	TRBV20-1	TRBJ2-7	SASPRVGPTYEQY
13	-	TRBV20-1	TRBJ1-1	SARDWAPGRPEAF
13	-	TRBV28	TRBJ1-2	ASSIKMTVRGGYT